These 26 T cell receptor beta chains share one sample of origin, sequenced in a study of blood T cell repertoires in COVID-19. Libraries were prepared by immunoSEQ multiplex PCR; TCRdb keeps only in-frame clonotypes and omits some of them. The table shows 150,000 to 200,000 clones, with approximately 84% occurring only once. Sequencing was carried out using PBMCs or T cells enriched from blood (not recorded which). The receptors derive from a man between 40 and 49 years old who had recovered from COVID-19.

The chain recombines TRBV29-1 with TRBJ2-1; a possible D gene is TRBD2 (5 bases). Trimming removed 1 base at V and 5 bases at J, with 12 bases between. The CDR3 has 14 amino acids. From germline, CDR1 is SQVTM and CDR2 ANQGSEA. The CDR3 reads CSVEGRGHDNEQFF. CDR3 sequence (DNA): TGCAGCGTTGAAGGCCGGGGTCACGACAATGAGCAGTTCTTC.

The rearrangement links TRBV5-6 to TRBJ2-5; possibly TRBD2 for D (6 bases). Deletions cut 4 bases from V and 5 bases from J, with 12 bases between. Per germline, CDR1 SGHDT and CDR2 YYEEEE. The length of the CDR3 is 13 residues. DNA for the CDR3: TGTGCCAGCAGCCCGGGGGTTCTTGAGACCCAGTACTTC. Protein: CASSPGVLETQYF. Complete variable domain (other parts from reference TRBV5-6 and TRBJ2-5): DAGVTQSPTHLIKTRGQQVTLRCSPKSGHDTVSWYQQALGQGPQFIFQYYEEEERQRGNFPDRFSGHQFPNYSSELNVNALLLGDSALYLCASSPGVLETQYFGPGTRLLVL.

This clone was picked up one time. The chain combines TRBV2 with TRBJ2-3, with TRBD2 identical over 12 bases. V shed 6 bases, J shed 6 bases, and the junction held 4 bases outside the gene matches. Germline CDR1 is SNHLY and CDR2 is FYNNEI. CDR3 length: 14 amino acids. CDR3 DNA sequence: TGTGCCAGCAGGCTAGCGGGGGGGGTGGATACGCAGTATTTT. The encoded protein is CASRLAGGVDTQYF.

This rearrangement joins TRBV3-1 (or the pseudogene TRBV3-2) to TRBJ1-1; D is uncertain. The CDR3 contains 13 residues. Trimming took 4 bases from V and 0 from J, leaving 6 bases between them. Per the germline V gene, CDR1 is LGHDT and CDR2 is YNNKEL (reference sequence). The CDR3 protein is CASSLVLNTEAFF. CDR3 DNA: TGTGCCAGCAGCCTCGTATTGAACACTGAAGCTTTCTTT.

The rearrangement uses TRBV28 and TRBJ1-5, with 10 positions matching TRBD1. V lost 6 bases and J lost 2; bases outside the gene matches: 1. CDR3 size: 14 residues. The germline gives CDR1 MDHEN, CDR2 SYDVKM. Written as DNA, the CDR3 is TGTGCCAGCAGGGGGACAGGGGGCAATCAGCCCCAGCATTTT. Translation: CASRGTGGNQPQHF.

The chain joins TRBV19 to TRBJ2-1; tentative D call: TRBD2 (5 bases). V gave up 2 bases and J gave up 7 bases, with 18 bases separating them. CDR3 size: 16 residues. CDR1 is LNHDA, CDR2 SQIVND, per germline (reference sequence). CDR3 loop: CASSIMGVAGGNEQFF. The CDR3 DNA sequence: TGTGCCAGTAGTATAATGGGAGTGGCAGGAGGAAATGAGCAGTTCTTC.

The CDR3 sequence is CASSQGGTTEAFF. The CDR3 DNA reads as TGTGCCAGCAGCCAAGGGGGCACCACTGAAGCTTTCTTT. The V gene is TRBV3-1 (or the pseudogene TRBV3-2), the J gene TRBJ1-1; D might be TRBD1 (5 bases). Germline loops: CDR1 LGHDT, CDR2 YNNKEL (reference sequence). Trimming took 1 base from V and 4 from J, leaving 7 bases between them. CDR3 length: 13 residues.

The V call is TRBV19, the J call TRBJ1-1; D gene unclear. The CDR3 has 15 residues. The V gene's germline CDR1 is LNHDA and CDR2 SQIVND (reference sequence). Trimming took 3 bases from V and 3 from J, leaving 14 bases between them. CDR3 coding DNA: TGTGCCAGTAGTATTGGTCGGGGTACCGACACTGAAGCTTTCTTT. As protein: CASSIGRGTDTEAFF. Supplemented by reference TRBV19 and TRBJ1-1, the full variable domain reads DGGITQSPKYLFRKEGQNVTLSCEQNLNHDAMYWYRQDPGQGLRLIYYSQIVNDFQKGDIAEGYSVSREKKESFPLTVTSAQKNPTAFYLCASSIGRGTDTEAFFGQGTRLTVV.

The chain uses TRBV10-3 and TRBJ1-6, with 8 bases fitting TRBD1. With V trimmed by 4 bases and J by 9 bases, 11 bases remained unmatched. This CDR3 spans 16 amino acids. Germline V gives CDR1 ENHRY, CDR2 SYGVKD. The CDR3 bases are TGTGCCATCAGTGTCGCATCCGGGACAGGAGGTTCACCCCTCCACTTT. It translates to CAISVASGTGGSPLHF.

The chain has TRBV5-4 and TRBJ2-3; 11 nucleotides align to TRBD2. The V gene's germline CDR1 is SGHNT and CDR2 YYREEE (reference sequence). The CDR3 loop spans 16 amino acids. Unmatched junction bases numbered 2, after V lost 0 bases and J lost 2 bases. CDR3 DNA sequence: TGTGCCAGCAGCTTGGGACTAGCGGGGTACACAGATACGCAGTATTTT. Amino acids: CASSLGLAGYTDTQYF.

V usage is TRBV7-3 and J usage is TRBJ2-2; D might be TRBD1 (5 bases). Deletions cut 4 bases from V and 4 bases from J, with 13 bases between. This CDR3 is 15 amino acids long. Germline V gene sequence: CDR1 SGHTA, CDR2 FQGTGA. Written as DNA, the CDR3 is TGTGCCAGCAGCTCCAATGGGGCGATCACCGGGGAGCTGTTTTTT. Translating it yields CASSSNGAITGELFF.

The V gene is TRBV19, the J gene TRBJ1-1; tentative D call: TRBD1 (6 bases). The CDR3 is 14 residues long. From germline, CDR1 is LNHDA and CDR2 SQIVND (reference sequence). V dropped 7 bases and J dropped 5 bases, with 17 bases sitting between them. DNA for the CDR3: TGTGCCAGTAACCCCCACAGGGATCATACTGAAGCTTTCTTT. This gives the protein CASNPHRDHTEAFF.

With respect to this clone: Within the sample, other DNA sequences also encode this same CDR3. This chain uses TRBV12-3 or TRBV12-4 with TRBJ1-1; D possibly corresponds to TRBD1 (6 bases). The CDR3 length is 13 residues. V lost 6 bases, J lost 0 bases, and 8 bases lay in between. In nucleotides, the CDR3 is TGTGCCAGCAGCCGGACAGTGAACACTGAAGCTTTCTTT. Its protein is CASSRTVNTEAFF.

This clone was seen once. The chain joins TRBV6-5 to TRBJ2-3; D is uncertain. V was cut by 8 bases and J by 0 bases, with 12 bases left in between. The germline gives CDR1 MNHEY, CDR2 SVGAGI. The CDR3 runs 14 residues. CDR3 region: CASGSQSSTDTQYF. CDR3 in DNA: TGTGCCAGCGGCTCACAGTCTAGCACAGATACGCAGTATTTT.

V is TRBV7-2 and J is TRBJ1-2, with 10 bases aligning to TRBD1. The CDR3 is made up of 15 amino acids. V trimming: 3 bases; J trimming: 7 bases; junction bases outside the gene matches: 8. The germline gives CDR1 SGHTA, CDR2 FQGNSA. CDR3 sequence reads: CASSLAGQGMSGYTF. The CDR3, as DNA: TGTGCCAGCAGCTTGGCGGGACAGGGGATGAGTGGCTACACCTTC.

V usage is TRBV7-8 and J usage is TRBJ1-2; 8 bases are shared with TRBD1. CDR3 size: 14 residues. Trimming cost V 5 bases and J 2 bases; bases outside gene matches: 4. The germline V gene encodes CDR1 SGHVS and CDR2 FQNEAQ. CDR3 amino acids: CASSPGQGNYGYTF. CDR3 nucleotides: TGTGCCAGCAGCCCAGGACAGGGCAACTATGGCTACACCTTC.

This chain uses TRBV2 with TRBJ1-2; D gene unclear. The CDR3 spans 15 residues. CDR1 is SNHLY and CDR2 is FYNNEI in the germline V gene. V lost 3 bases, J lost 1 base, and 12 bases lay in between. CDR3 loop: CASSDFRQVNYGYTF. The CDR3 coding sequence is TGTGCCAGCAGTGACTTCCGGCAGGTTAACTATGGCTACACCTTC.

This rearrangement joins TRBV5-1 to TRBJ2-7; TRBD1 matches at 9 bases. The CDR3 is 16 residues long. Germline V lookup: CDR1 SGHRS, CDR2 YFSETQ. After removal of 0 bases from V and 4 bases from J, the junction contained 8 bases not matched to a gene. CDR3: CASSLGPTGGNYEQYF. DNA for the CDR3: TGCGCCAGCAGCTTGGGACCCACAGGGGGCAATTACGAGCAGTACTTC.

This clone was picked up one time. This rearrangement joins TRBV28 to TRBJ2-7; TRBD2 agrees at 7 bases. This CDR3 is 14 amino acids long. Germline values: CDR1 MDHEN, CDR2 SYDVKM. With 3 bases clipped from V and 2 bases from J, the junction kept 4 bases outside the gene matches. The CDR3 loop reads CASSFSGVTYEQYF. Written as DNA, the CDR3 is TGTGCCAGCAGTTTCAGCGGGGTGACCTACGAGCAGTACTTC.

J is TRBJ1-5 and V is TRBV21-1; TRBD1 is the table's D call and was not checked against the DNA. TRBV21-1 is assigned pseudogene status. The CDR3 is 16 amino acids. The CDR3 sequence: CASSKVLRDSNQPQHF. DNA for the CDR3: TGTGCCAGCAGCAAAGTCCTCAGGGATAGCAATCAGCCCCAGCATTTT.

The chain uses TRBV29-1 and TRBJ1-2, with a possible D match to TRBD1 (5 bases). CDR1 is SQVTM, CDR2 ANQGSEA, per germline. This CDR3 is 13 amino acids long. With 4 bases removed from V and 4 bases from J, the gap between germline ends came to 13 bases. The CDR3 loop is CSVGQAQGYGYTF. The CDR3 bases are TGCAGCGTTGGTCAGGCCCAGGGCTATGGCTACACCTTC.

This clone has just one count. The gene calls are TRBV2 and TRBJ1-2; 7 bases fit TRBD1. The V gene's germline CDR1 is SNHLY and CDR2 FYNNEI. CDR3 size: 13 residues. V lost 11 bases to trimming and J lost 4 bases; unmatched junction nucleotides: 10. The CDR3 region has the DNA TGTGCCTCAACTCCCGGGACAGCCTATGGCTACACCTTC. Amino acid sequence: CASTPGTAYGYTF.

This clone was counted between two and nine times. The V gene is TRBV2, the J gene TRBJ2-7; D is uncertain. There are 13 residues in the CDR3. The ends were cut back, 4 bases at V and 9 bases at J, with 16 bases in the middle. Germline V gene sequence: CDR1 SNHLY, CDR2 FYNNEI. The CDR3 sequence: CASSVVERAGQYF. The CDR3 DNA reads TGTGCCAGCAGTGTCGTCGAGCGCGCTGGGCAGTACTTC.

The rearrangement links TRBV6-5 to TRBJ1-1, with a weak D call TRBD1 (5 bases). Per the germline V gene, CDR1 is MNHEY and CDR2 is SVGAGI. The ends were cut back, 5 bases at V and 5 bases at J, with 12 bases in the middle. CDR3 size: 13 residues. This CDR3 reads CASSRGTSTEAFF. CDR3 bases: TGTGCCAGCAGTCGTGGGACTTCTACTGAAGCTTTCTTT.

This chain connects TRBV6-1 to TRBJ1-1; D uncertain. Germline lookup yields CDR1 MNHNS and CDR2 SASEGT. CDR3 length: 14 residues. The germline V and J ends were trimmed by 1 base and 11 bases, with 17 bases remaining between them. The CDR3 region is CASSEEATLKRAFF. The CDR3 DNA reads TGTGCCAGCAGTGAAGAGGCAACACTAAAGCGGGCTTTCTTT.

This clone was picked up a small number of times. In the same sample, other DNA sequences code for this CDR3. This rearrangement joins TRBV5-4 to TRBJ1-2, with 8 bases identical to TRBD1. Germline CDR1 SGHNT, CDR2 YYREEE (reference sequence). The CDR3 contains 13 residues. V gave up 4 bases and J gave up 5 bases; unmatched junction bases: 4. The CDR3 loop is CASSHDRGYGYTF. The CDR3 DNA follows: TGTGCCAGCAGCCACGACAGGGGATATGGCTACACCTTC.